This TCR beta chain derives from a study of cytomegalovirus exposure and HLA in healthy donors. The study, taken as a whole, reports: Later analysis demonstrated an association between a missense DCLRE1C variant and TCR beta V- and J-gene trimming.

For this clone: Its target is not known.

A multiplex PCR was run with 60 Vbeta primers and 13 Jbeta primers. The data were produced by immunoSEQ multiplex PCR, yet TCRdb's version contains in-frame clones alone and is incomplete. There are about 200,000 clones in the sample; about 81% occur only once, and 2.7% lies in the top ten. Sequenced material: PBMCs. The receptor was isolated from a woman in her 40s in good health and CMV-seronegative.

Here the CDR3 reads CASSYKVTGANQPQHF. The CDR3 region has the DNA TGTGCCAGCAGTTATAAGGTGACAGGGGCCAATCAGCCCCAGCATTTT. This chain joins TRBV28 and TRBJ1-5; 8 nucleotides match TRBD1. CDR1 is MDHEN, CDR2 SYDVKM, per germline. V shed 4 bases and J 3 bases; nucleotides not matched to a gene: 8. CDR3 size: 16 residues.